One and the same sample provided the 26 T cell receptor beta chains below, sequenced in a study of blood T cell repertoires in COVID-19. Clones were sequenced by immunoSEQ multiplex PCR, and TCRdb holds only the in-frame ones, with some missing. The sample carries just under 80,000 clones, 88% recorded once. Sequenced input: peripheral blood. These receptors all stem from a human donor in a cohort sampled during active COVID-19.

The chain joins TRBV27 to TRBJ2-1, with D unclear. Trimming pared 5 bases from V and 6 bases from J, leaving 11 bases between. The germline gives CDR1 MNHEY, CDR2 SMNVEV (reference sequence). The CDR3 length is 13 residues. The CDR3 sequence is CASSPERGNEQFF. CDR3 bases: TGTGCCAGCAGTCCCGAGCGTGGCAATGAGCAGTTCTTC.

This chain links TRBV19 with TRBJ2-5, with TRBD2 identical over 8 bases. CDR1 is LNHDA, CDR2 SQIVND, per germline (reference sequence). This CDR3 comprises 15 residues. Unmatched junction bases numbered 8, after V lost 5 bases and J lost 3 bases. The chain's CDR3 is CASSPLGSGKETQYF. The CDR3 nucleotides are TGTGCCAGTAGTCCCTTAGGTAGCGGGAAAGAGACCCAGTACTTC.

Comments on this clone: Other DNA sequences from this sample encode an identical CDR3 as well. V gene TRBV7-2 combines with J gene TRBJ2-3, with TRBD2 matching over 7 bases. With 5 bases clipped from V and 6 bases from J, the junction kept 8 bases outside the gene matches. From germline, CDR1 is SGHTA and CDR2 FQGNSA. The CDR3 is 14 residues long. The CDR3 DNA reads as TGTGCCAGCAGCCTCGGGGCCGGGGGGGATACGCAGTATTTT. This sequence encodes CASSLGAGGDTQYF.

The chain links TRBV11-2 to TRBJ2-5; 7 nucleotides agree with TRBD2. The CDR3 totals 14 residues. V was clipped by 0 bases and J by 5 bases; unmatched bases: 3. Looked up from germline, CDR1 is SGHAT and CDR2 is FQNNGV. The CDR3 region is CASSLDLGGETQYF. CDR3 in DNA: TGTGCCAGCAGCTTAGATTTGGGAGGGGAGACCCAGTACTTC.

In nucleotides, the CDR3 is TGTGCCAGTAAGGACAGATATCGGGGAAACACCATATATTTT. Protein sequence: CASKDRYRGNTIYF. This chain uses TRBV19 with TRBJ1-3; the D gene is possibly TRBD1 (6 bases). CDR3 length: 14 residues. Trimming took 7 bases from V and 4 from J, leaving 14 bases between them. CDR1 and CDR2 (germline): LNHDA, SQIVND (reference sequence).

V usage is TRBV3-1 (or the pseudogene TRBV3-2) and J usage is TRBJ2-3; tentative D call: TRBD2 (6 bases). The V end was cut by 1 base, the J end by 3 bases, with 11 bases between. The germline CDR1 and CDR2 sequences are LGHDT and YNNKEL (reference sequence). This CDR3 spans 15 amino acids. CDR3 in DNA: TGTGCCAGCAGCCAAGTTCAAGGAGGGACAGATACGCAGTATTTT. This encodes CASSQVQGGTDTQYF.

The genes are TRBV4-3 and TRBJ2-3, with 8 bases that match TRBD2. The CDR3 extends over 15 amino acids. Germline V gene sequence: CDR1 LGHNA, CDR2 YSLEER. With V trimmed by 0 bases and J by 5 bases, 4 bases remained unmatched. The DNA for the CDR3 is TGCGCCAGCAGCCAAGATACCGGGAGGGGAGATACGCAGTATTTT. Residues: CASSQDTGRGDTQYF.

V and J are TRBV7-2 and TRBJ1-5; possibly TRBD1 for D (6 bases). The germline V gene has CDR1 SGHTA and CDR2 FQGNSA. This CDR3 contains 15 residues. The germline V and J ends were trimmed by 2 bases and 5 bases, with 13 bases remaining between them. CDR3 residues: CASSLRYRVDQPQHF. As DNA, the CDR3 is TGTGCCAGCAGCTTACGTTACAGGGTGGATCAGCCCCAGCATTTT.

The V gene is TRBV7-2, the J gene TRBJ2-2; TRBD2 might be the D (6 bases). The CDR3 spans 15 residues. V lost 5 bases, J lost 3 bases, and 13 bases lay in between. CDR1 is SGHTA and CDR2 is FQGNSA in the germline V gene. The CDR3: CASSLGTRYTGELFF. CDR3 coding DNA: TGTGCCAGCAGCCTCGGGACTCGATACACCGGGGAGCTGTTTTTT.

The rearrangement joins TRBV7-2 to TRBJ2-7, with a tentative D call TRBD1 (5 bases). Germline values: CDR1 SGHTA, CDR2 FQGNSA. The CDR3 consists of 16 residues. V was clipped by 3 bases and J by 0 bases, with 15 bases between them. The CDR3, as DNA: TGTGCCAGCAGCTTTTCCCAGGGCTATAGCTCCTACGAGCAGTACTTC. Protein product: CASSFSQGYSSYEQYF.

This chain uses TRBV3-1 (or the pseudogene TRBV3-2) with TRBJ2-3; the D is unclear. The V and J ends lost 1 base and 1 base respectively, with 6 bases between them. Germline lookup yields CDR1 LGHDT and CDR2 YNNKEL (reference sequence). The CDR3 is 14 residues long. CDR3 DNA: TGTGCCAGCAGCCAAGCCCTCCGCACAGATACGCAGTATTTT. Residues: CASSQALRTDTQYF.

The chain couples TRBV4-2 to TRBJ2-1, with TRBD2 matching 8 bases. The germline V gene has CDR1 LGHNA and CDR2 YNFKEQ. The CDR3 is 16 residues long. The ends lost 1 base at V and 5 bases at J; junction bases unmatched: 7. CDR3 nucleotides: TGTGCCAGCAGCCAAGTGTGGCGGGGGGTAAACAATGAGCAGTTCTTC. This sequence encodes CASSQVWRGVNNEQFF.

This CDR3 reads CASSEAFNRENQPQHF. For the CDR3, the DNA is TGTGCCAGCAGTGAAGCGTTTAACAGGGAGAATCAGCCCCAGCATTTT. The rearrangement joins TRBV6-1 to TRBJ1-5, with TRBD1 as a possible D gene (6 bases). Looked up from germline, CDR1 is MNHNS and CDR2 is SASEGT. The V and J ends lost 0 bases and 4 bases respectively, with 13 bases between them. The CDR3 has 16 residues.

This chain joins TRBV6-5 and TRBJ2-7; D is uncertain. Per the germline V gene, CDR1 is MNHEY and CDR2 is SVGAGI. The length of the CDR3 is 15 residues. Trimming pared 2 bases from V and 3 bases from J, leaving 14 bases between. In nucleotides, the CDR3 is TGTGCCAGCAGTTACGGAGTAGCCAACCACTACGAGCAGTACTTC. Amino acid sequence: CASSYGVANHYEQYF.

The chain uses TRBV5-4 and TRBJ2-7; D gene uncertain. The CDR3 covers 14 residues. Per germline, CDR1 SGHNT and CDR2 YYREEE (reference sequence). With 0 bases removed from V and 2 bases from J, the gap between germline ends came to 9 bases. The chain's CDR3 is CASSLGAGTYEQYF. The CDR3 DNA reads as TGTGCCAGCAGCTTGGGGGCAGGTACCTACGAGCAGTACTTC.

The J gene is TRBJ1-6, the V gene TRBV7-8; no clear D gene. CDR1 SGHVS and CDR2 FQNEAQ come from the germline V gene. Trimming cost V 5 bases and J 7 bases, with 24 bases left between them. This CDR3 region has 18 residues. CDR3 region: CASSPLRIQVIPNSPLHF. The CDR3 DNA follows: TGTGCCAGCAGCCCCCTTCGGATTCAGGTTATCCCCAATTCACCCCTCCACTTT.

V is TRBV6-1 and J is TRBJ1-1; tentative D call: TRBD1 (6 bases). From germline, CDR1 is MNHNS and CDR2 SASEGT. The CDR3 is 13 amino acids. The V end lost 3 bases, the J end lost 4 bases, and 9 bases lay between the germline ends. The CDR3 DNA follows: TGTGCCAGCAGTGACAGGGGATTCACTGAAGCTTTCTTT. Its translation: CASSDRGFTEAFF.

V gene TRBV25-1 combines with J gene TRBJ2-4; 9 bases line up with TRBD1. This CDR3 is 14 amino acids long. J was trimmed by 6 bases and V by 2 bases; bases with no gene match: 2. Germline assignment: CDR1 MGHDK and CDR2 SYGVNS. The CDR3 nucleotides are TGTGCCAGCAGTGAAACGGGACAGGGAAACATTCAGTACTTC. It translates to CASSETGQGNIQYF.

The V gene is TRBV4-2, the J gene TRBJ2-3; D is ambiguous. The CDR3 runs 13 residues. Trimming shortened V by 3 bases and J by 8 bases, and 12 bases separated the two germline ends. The V gene's germline CDR1 is LGHNA and CDR2 YNFKEQ. CDR3 DNA: TGTGCCAGCAGCCACCCAAGCGTTGGTACGCAGTATTTT. This translates into CASSHPSVGTQYF.

The CDR3 spells CATSRDLSEGGEAFF. The CDR3 region has the DNA TGTGCCACCAGCAGAGATCTATCGGAGGGCGGTGAAGCTTTCTTT. This sequence joins TRBV15 and TRBJ1-1; D gene uncertain. Per germline, CDR1 LNHNV and CDR2 YYDKDF (reference sequence). The CDR3 runs 15 residues. Trimming removed 0 bases at V and 7 bases at J, with 15 bases between.

This chain connects TRBV28 to TRBJ1-6; the D gene is possibly TRBD1 (5 bases). CDR3 length: 17 residues. Germline V CDR1 and CDR2: MDHEN, SYDVKM. Trimming removed 2 bases at V and 1 base at J, with 12 bases between. CDR3 residues: CASSLTGGASYNSPLHF. The CDR3 DNA is TGTGCCAGCAGTTTAACCGGGGGTGCTTCCTATAATTCACCCCTCCACTTT.

The chain carries TRBV15 and TRBJ1-2; 7 bases line up with TRBD1. V lost 7 bases and J lost 5; bases outside the gene matches: 7. The CDR3 contains 13 residues. Germline assignment: CDR1 LNHNV and CDR2 YYDKDF (reference sequence). CDR3 protein: CATNRDSKYGYTF. CDR3 in DNA: TGTGCCACCAACCGGGACAGCAAGTATGGCTACACCTTC.

The V gene is TRBV4-1, the J gene TRBJ2-7; D remains unclear. Looked up from germline, CDR1 is MGHRA and CDR2 is YSYEKL. The CDR3 runs to 13 residues. V was trimmed by 1 base and J by 1 base, leaving 5 bases between them. CDR3 amino acids: CASSQGLSYEQYF. CDR3 bases: TGCGCCAGCAGCCAAGGGCTTTCCTACGAGCAGTACTTC.

In DNA, the CDR3 is TGCGCCAGCAGCCAAAATCCCGGTGCCGACTATGGCTACACCTTC. Amino acid sequence: CASSQNPGADYGYTF. V and J are TRBV4-1 and TRBJ1-2; the D is unclear. In germline, CDR1 is MGHRA, CDR2 YSYEKL. With 2 bases removed from V and 3 bases from J, the gap between germline ends came to 13 bases. CDR3 length: 15 amino acids.

V usage is TRBV2 and J usage is TRBJ2-7, with 7 positions matching TRBD2. V was pared by 4 bases and J by 1 base, with 7 bases of the junction left unmatched. This CDR3 has 15 residues. The germline CDR1 and CDR2 sequences are SNHLY and FYNNEI. The CDR3 sequence: CASSARASGSYEQYF. CDR3 nucleotide sequence: TGTGCCAGCAGTGCCAGGGCTAGCGGTTCCTACGAGCAGTACTTC.

The count of this clone is one. This sequence joins TRBV12-3 or TRBV12-4 and TRBJ2-7, with D perhaps matching TRBD1 (6 bases). V shed 6 bases and J shed 12 bases, with 15 bases lying between them. This CDR3 spans 11 amino acids. As DNA, the CDR3 is TGTGCCAGCAGACAAGGACAGTTAATGTACTTC. Its protein is CASRQGQLMYF.